The 25 T cell receptor beta chains presented below share a single source sample, sequenced in a study of blood T cells in healthy people across ages. The second PCR ran about 6 to 12 cycles with a sample-barcoded 5' primer and J-beta primers. Using its own MiXCR run on the 5' RACE reads, TCRdb lists one record per CDR3 protein. The sample lists 720,000 or so distinct CDR3 sequences, around 43% occurring once. The specimen sequenced was blood. Receptor source: an elderly man in good health.

This clonotype was seen a few times. The V call is TRBV6-2 or TRBV6-3, the J call TRBJ1-6; D possibly corresponds to TRBD1 (6 bases). Germline CDR1 MNHEY, CDR2 SVGEGT. Trimming took 4 bases from V and 0 from J, leaving 13 bases between them. The CDR3 spans 17 residues. The CDR3 DNA follows: TGTGCCAGCAGTTCTTGGACAGCTAGCTCCTATAATTCACCCCTCCACTTT. Translation gives CASSSWTASSYNSPLHF.

V usage is TRBV5-1 and J usage is TRBJ1-1; 8 positions match TRBD1. CDR1 and CDR2 (germline): SGHRS, YFSETQ. This CDR3 is built from 16 residues. The V segment lost 4 bases and the J segment 6 bases; nucleotides outside the gene matches: 14. In DNA form, the CDR3 reads TGCGCCAGCAGCCCGGACCCCCGAGGACAGGGCGCTGAAGCTTTCTTT. Protein: CASSPDPRGQGAEAFF.

This sequence joins TRBV2 and TRBJ2-5, with 11 bases aligning to TRBD1. V shed 4 bases, J shed 1 base, and the junction held 14 bases outside the gene matches. CDR3 length: 19 residues. Germline CDR1 reads SNHLY; CDR2 reads FYNNEI. CDR3 loop: CASSARRTGGGVSQETQYF. DNA of the CDR3: TGTGCCAGCAGTGCAAGACGGACAGGGGGCGGGGTAAGCCAAGAGACCCAGTACTTC. Filled out from reference TRBV2 and TRBJ2-5, the complete variable domain reads EPEVTQTPSHQVTQMGQEVILRCVPISNHLYFYWYRQILGQKVEFLVSFYNNEISEKSEIFDDQFSVERPDGSNFTLKIRSTKLEDSAMYFCASSARRTGGGVSQETQYFGPGTRLLVL.

This clonotype was counted once. The chain joins TRBV7-9 to TRBJ2-1; 11 nucleotides match TRBD2. J was trimmed by 12 bases and V by 5 bases; bases with no gene match: 12. The CDR3 consists of 15 residues. CDR1 SEHNR and CDR2 FQNEAQ come from the germline V gene (reference sequence). CDR3 residues: CASSDTTSGAQLQFF. The CDR3 DNA reads as TGTGCCAGCAGCGACACGACTAGCGGGGCACAATTGCAGTTCTTC.

The genes are TRBV7-2 and TRBJ2-3; D not resolved. Germline V gene sequence: CDR1 SGHTA, CDR2 FQGNSA. Trimming shortened V by 5 bases and J by 6 bases, and 15 bases separated the two germline ends. This CDR3 contains 14 residues. The CDR3 is CASSLLGPEDTQYF. The CDR3 DNA is TGTGCCAGCAGCCTTCTAGGGCCCGAGGATACGCAGTATTTT. Drawing the rest from reference TRBV7-2 and TRBJ2-3, the complete variable domain is GAGVSQSPSNKVTEKGKDVELRCDPISGHTALYWYRQSLGQGLEFLIYFQGNSAPDKSGLPSDRFSAERTGGSVSTLTIQRTQQEDSAVYLCASSLLGPEDTQYFGPGTRLTVL.

V usage is TRBV30 and J usage is TRBJ2-1; D is undetermined. Trimming removed 5 bases from V and 4 bases from J, with 12 bases in between. CDR1 is GTSNPN, CDR2 SVGIG, per germline (reference sequence). The CDR3 length is 13 residues. The CDR3 DNA reads as TGTGCCTGGGTACGGAATAATTACAATGAGCAGTTCTTC. Protein product: CAWVRNNYNEQFF.

Note on this clonotype: A much larger clone differs from this one at a single base, so this may be a read error. The gene calls are TRBV27 and TRBJ2-5; D unclear. The V and J ends lost 5 bases and 1 base respectively, with 8 bases between them. CDR3 length equals 13 residues. The germline gives CDR1 MNHEY, CDR2 SMNVEV (reference sequence). CDR3 DNA sequence: TGTGCCAGCAGTGTATACCTCCAAGAGACCCAGTACTTC. Protein product: CASSVYLQETQYF.

This clonotype was detected a few times. A read error may be the cause here, since a much bigger clone is one base away. The chain employs TRBV29-1 and TRBJ2-7; 7 positions match TRBD1. Losses at the gene ends were 7 bases for V and 6 bases for J; bases not matched to a gene: 6. The CDR3 consists of 11 residues. Germline loops: CDR1 SQVTM, CDR2 ANQGSEA. Here the CDR3 DNA reads TGCAGCGGTCGACAGGGTCCCGAGCAGTACTTC. Encoded protein: CSGRQGPEQYF.

This clonotype was found a few times. The V gene is TRBV2, the J gene TRBJ1-2, with no clear D. The germline gives CDR1 SNHLY, CDR2 FYNNEI. This CDR3 region has 12 residues. Trimming left V 9 bases short and J 2 bases short, with 10 bases between. This CDR3 is CARKTENYGYTF. The CDR3 DNA reads as TGTGCCAGGAAGACGGAGAACTATGGCTACACCTTC.

A note on this clonotype: The junction shows a germline mismatch at one end, possibly a read error. The gene calls are TRBV5-6 and TRBJ2-7; no definite D call. The CDR3 length is 16 residues. Germline-derived CDR1 and CDR2 are SGHDT and YYEEEE. CDR3 residues: CTSSLGRRPTYYEQYF. DNA for the CDR3: TGTACCAGCAGCTTGGGCAGACGGCCGACTTACTACGAGCAGTACTTC.

The chain uses TRBV20-1 and TRBJ1-2; D is ambiguous. There are 14 residues in the CDR3. V was cut by 6 bases and J by 0 bases, with 14 bases left in between. Germline-derived CDR1 and CDR2 are DFQATT and SNEGSKA (reference sequence). The CDR3 is CSANHLSTNYGYTF. The DNA for the CDR3 is TGCAGTGCAAACCACCTATCAACTAACTATGGCTACACCTTC.

The V and J genes are TRBV20-1 and TRBJ2-3; 11 bases align to TRBD2. The CDR3 contains 15 residues. With V trimmed by 6 bases and J by 8 bases, 13 bases remained unmatched. CDR1 DFQATT and CDR2 SNEGSKA come from the germline V gene (reference sequence). The CDR3 nucleotides read TGCAGTGCATATAGCGGGGGGGTGAGAACGGGTACGCAGTATTTT. Amino acid sequence: CSAYSGGVRTGTQYF.

This clonotype was seen only a few times. The chain carries TRBV12-5 and TRBJ2-1; 7 nucleotides line up with TRBD1. This CDR3 comprises 15 residues. V lost 0 bases to trimming and J lost 10 bases; unmatched junction nucleotides: 9. Per germline, CDR1 LGHNT and CDR2 FRNRAP. The CDR3 DNA is TGTGCTAGTGGTTTGGTACAGGGACAGCTCTACGAGCAGTTCTTC. This encodes CASGLVQGQLYEQFF.

The rearrangement links TRBV7-2 to TRBJ2-7; D remains unclear. The CDR3 spans 14 residues. Trimming removed 1 base from V and 2 bases from J, with 9 bases in between. Germline V CDR1 and CDR2: SGHTA, FQGNSA. The DNA of the CDR3 is TGTGCCAGCAGCTTAGACGTCTTAACCTACGAGCAGTACTTC. As protein: CASSLDVLTYEQYF.

This sequence joins TRBV29-1 and TRBJ1-2; D uncertain. V was clipped by 6 bases and J by 4 bases, with 9 bases between them. This CDR3 comprises 11 residues. The germline V gene has CDR1 SQVTM and CDR2 ANQGSEA. CDR3 in DNA: TGCAGCGTCGGGGAGGTCTATGGCTACACCTTC. It codes for CSVGEVYGYTF.

The rearrangement uses TRBV4-3 and TRBJ1-4, with TRBD1 as a possible D gene (6 bases). From germline, CDR1 is LGHNA and CDR2 YSLEER. The CDR3 sequence is 14 residues long. Trimming removed 1 base from V and 5 bases from J, with 8 bases in between. This CDR3 is CASSQGQENEKLFF. CDR3 DNA sequence: TGCGCCAGCAGCCAAGGACAGGAAAATGAAAAACTGTTTTTT.

This clonotype occurred a few times. The chain carries TRBV9 and TRBJ2-5; weak D call: TRBD1 (6 bases). The CDR3 has 14 residues. V lost 2 bases to trimming and J lost 4 bases, with 12 bases between them. Germline CDR1 reads SGDLS; CDR2 reads YYNGEE. In DNA form, the CDR3 reads TGTGCCAGCAGCGTCCAGGGGAAGGCAGAGACCCAGTACTTC. Its translation: CASSVQGKAETQYF.

This clonotype occurred many times. CDR3 bases: TGTGCCAGCAGGATGGCGGGCACAGATACGCAGTATTTT. Encoded protein: CASRMAGTDTQYF. This chain uses TRBV7-6 with TRBJ2-3; the D is unclear. V dropped 6 bases and J dropped 1 base, with 8 bases sitting between them. In germline, CDR1 is SGHVS, CDR2 FNYEAQ. The length of the CDR3 is 13 residues.

This clonotype occurred a few times. The chain is built from TRBV29-1 and TRBJ2-5; 9 bases are a match to TRBD2. This CDR3 has 16 residues. V lost 3 bases to trimming and J lost 2 bases; unmatched junction nucleotides: 10. Looked up from germline, CDR1 is SQVTM and CDR2 is ANQGSEA. The CDR3, as DNA: TGCAGCGTTGACAGGCTAGCGGGGAAGGGACAAGAGACCCAGTACTTC. Amino acids: CSVDRLAGKGQETQYF.

The chain recombines TRBV29-1 with TRBJ1-2; possible D gene TRBD1, 5 bases. The germline gives CDR1 SQVTM, CDR2 ANQGSEA. This CDR3 is 14 amino acids long. Trimming cost V 1 base and J 3 bases, with 12 bases left between them. This chain's CDR3 is CSVEGGRDDYGYTF. DNA for the CDR3: TGCAGCGTTGAAGGGGGACGGGACGACTATGGCTACACCTTC.

This chain links TRBV7-9 with TRBJ2-3; 9 bases agree with TRBD2. CDR3 length: 16 residues. V lost 4 bases and J lost 4; bases outside the gene matches: 9. Germline loops: CDR1 SEHNR, CDR2 FQNEAQ (reference sequence). The CDR3 here is CASSYQGRGGADTQYF. The CDR3, as DNA: TGTGCCAGCAGCTACCAGGGGCGGGGGGGTGCAGATACGCAGTATTTT.

This clonotype was seen more than once but under ten times. The chain employs TRBV4-1 and TRBJ1-5; no firm D call. Germline values: CDR1 MGHRA, CDR2 YSYEKL. V was shortened by 0 bases and J by 10 bases, with 13 bases between the two germline ends. The CDR3 is 14 amino acids. The CDR3 is CASSQERVSQPQHF. The DNA for the CDR3 is TGCGCCAGCAGCCAAGAGAGGGTTTCACAACCCCAGCATTTT.

This clonotype was detected many times. The chain uses TRBV5-1 and TRBJ2-7; D not certain. V lost 0 bases and J 1 base, leaving 8 bases between the germline ends. Germline V CDR1 and CDR2: SGHRS, YFSETQ. The CDR3 consists of 14 residues. The CDR3 protein is CASSLVPGSYEQYF. CDR3 bases: TGCGCCAGCAGCTTGGTTCCAGGATCCTACGAGCAGTACTTC.

This clonotype was recorded many times. J is TRBJ2-7 and V is TRBV4-1, with 9 nucleotides matching TRBD1. Germline V lookup: CDR1 MGHRA, CDR2 YSYEKL. This CDR3 has 15 residues. Trimming at V came to 2 bases and at J to 7 bases, leaving 9 bases not matched to a gene. DNA for the CDR3: TGCGCCAGCAGCCAACAGGGACAGGGTTCACGGGAGCAGTACTTC. Protein product: CASSQQGQGSREQYF.

The chain is built from TRBV6-1 and TRBJ1-2; D gene unclear. V lost 5 bases and J lost 6, with 10 bases in between. This CDR3 spans 12 amino acids. The germline gives CDR1 MNHNS, CDR2 SASEGT. The CDR3: CASSRREHGYTF. The DNA of the CDR3 is TGTGCCAGCAGTCGTCGGGAGCATGGCTACACCTTC.